This TCR beta chain was documented in a study of shared clonotypes between healthy human individuals (dated by TCRdb to the early 2020s). A note on the overall study: Two women and a few men aged 18 to 49 years were included in the cohort. For each donor, three plates each were used for CD4 naive and CD4 memory, two plates were used for CD8 naive, and one plate was used for CD8 memory. The study deeply sequenced blood TCR repertoires of five healthy adults to estimate repertoire size and the extent of clonotype sharing between individuals. Different laboratories and diverse techniques were used to prepare libraries and sequence TCR repertoires, to increase sequencing depth and limit assay-specific biases. Leukapheresis yielded between about 0.85 and 9 billion PBMCs per donor. The full study reports these points: Higher generation probabilities were observed for clonotypes shared by all four sorted-subset donors than for non-shared clonotypes. Sampling was limited to blood, and TCR repertoires in tissue likely differ from TCR repertoires in blood. Because the study included only a small number of donors, the genetic and exposure-history diversity represented was limited. Rarefaction of sorted-subset datasets indicated incomplete sequencing despite the large sequencing depth. Pairwise subsampling led to the expectation that sequencing depth would affect the degree of clonotype sharing among donors. Estimated clonotype richness was generally larger for naive than for memory subsets. Across four donors, 4.5% to 6.5% of naive CD4, 3% to 4% of naive CD8, under 2.5% of memory CD4, and about 0.44% of memory CD8 clonotypes were shared.

Donors were healthy HIV-negative adults with no recently reported acute infections or vaccinations. Every donor was a Caucasian adult living in Nashville, Tennessee, USA. CD4+ T cells were enriched through magnetic negative selection, after which naive cells were positively selected on CD45RA and the remaining negative fraction served as the memory subset. After blood collection by leukapheresis, PBMCs were isolated using Ficoll-Histopaque density gradient centrifugation and then cryopreserved in the vapor phase of liquid nitrogen. Analytical flow cytometry was used to check the purity and quantity of every magnetically sorted T cell population. Genomic DNA was isolated from every sorted fraction and measured by UV absorbance on a Nanodrop 2000c. Using the deep immunoSEQ assay, multiplex PCR amplified TCR CDR3 regions from genomic DNA. Genomic DNA extracted from each cell subset was distributed evenly over all wells of several immunoSEQ 96-well plates, and each plate served as one replicate. For sorted subsets, around 0.2 ug of genomic DNA, equivalent to roughly 30,000 T cell genomes, went into each replicate PCR. Purified libraries were measured with a Qubit 3.0 fluorometer, size-checked on a Bioanalyzer 2100, and measured again with the KAPA Library Quantification kit. Each immunoSEQ 96-well plate was sequenced on its own single-read 150-cycle Illumina NextSeq 550 flow cell. The source study handled its data this way. Because only junctional sequences without quality scores were contained in the immunoSEQ output, filtering matching that applied to full-length reads could not be performed. Sequences were annotated with PyIR, a Python wrapper for IgBLAST v1.9, and V/J genes and CDR3 were assigned using IMGT germline references. Reads were removed for weak V/J assignments (E-value above 1e-6), missing CDR3, stop codons, out-of-frame junctions, or ambiguous translated residues. V3J clonotypes were defined as sequences sharing an identical inferred V gene, J gene, and CDR3 amino acid sequence. The percentage overlap between two repertoires was calculated by dividing the number of shared unique clonotypes by the size of the smaller repertoire. Repertoire richness was assessed with RTK rarefaction, the Chao1 estimator, and Recon v2.1 estimates of unobserved clonotypes. For all TCRbeta clonotypes obtained by the gDNA method from a handful of donors, generation probabilities were computed with OLGA. This immuneACCESS table, as held by TCRdb, lists in-frame sequences with V and J called but not all clones. Of the missing ones, under half trace to an unresolved V gene in checked studies; the others have no known cause. V and J calls and clone size are copied from that table; D and trimming were computed from the DNA. The sample table shows about 1 million clones, and about 75% are seen once. The ten largest make up roughly 1.5% of the sample.

Concerning this clone itself: Its antigen remains undetermined. No much larger clone exists at a distance of one base, and base qualities are not known. The identical CDR3 is also encoded by other nucleotide sequences in the sample.

V is clipped by 7 bases and J by 5 bases, and the sequence between their germline boundaries is 5 bases long. Based on the germline V gene, the CDR1 and CDR2 sequences are SQVTM and ANQGSEA. Reading from cysteine to phenylalanine, the CDR3 counts 9 amino acids. Just the 27-base CDR3 DNA is kept, in frame starting at base 1. The source material was memory CD4+ T cells sorted from blood. This sample's cell subset or site label indicates: CD45RA-negative fraction. The TCR was taken from a young man in good health. Here the chain combines TRBV29-1 and TRBJ1-2; no D gene can be assigned with confidence. The DNA reads as follows: TGCAGCGATTCTTATGGCTACACCTTC. The translation is CSDSYGYTF.